A selection of T cell receptor beta chains follows, all from one sample in a study of cytomegalovirus exposure and HLA in healthy donors. Assay: immunoSEQ multiplex PCR; the TCRdb copy retains only in-frame clones and omits some. The sample shows about 220,000 clones, over 80% of them seen only once. What was sequenced was PBMCs. These receptors came from a woman aged 25 to 39 in good health and CMV-seropositive. Both conserved end residues are part of each CDR3. The D gene is left open where the match is weak. Some rows have no size entry. The others give once, few or many, or a class for an expanded clone.

clone_size,d_call,cdr3_length,j_call,v_call,cdr3_nt,cdr3_aa
-,TRBD2,15,TRBJ2-1,TRBV5-6,TGTGCCAGCAGCTTGGCTCCGGGACTAGCAAATGAGCAGTTCTTC,CASSLAPGLANEQFF
-,-,14,TRBJ2-3,TRBV4-1,TGCGCCAGCAGCTCGGACGGGAGCACAGATACGCAGTATTTT,CASSSDGSTDTQYF
-,TRBD1,15,TRBJ1-5,TRBV19,TGTGCCAGTAGTATTCGGACAGGGGCCGATCAGCCCCAGCATTTT,CASSIRTGADQPQHF
few,TRBD1,14,TRBJ1-5,TRBV6-1,TGTGCCAGCAGTGGTACAGGGGGCAATCAGCCCCAGCATTTT,CASSGTGGNQPQHF
-,-,13,TRBJ1-1,TRBV6-1,TGTGCCAGCAGTGGTTTAGGCAGCACTGAAGCTTTCTTT,CASSGLGSTEAFF
-,-,15,TRBJ2-7,TRBV9,TGTGCCAGCAGCCCGTCGGGGGGCGCCTCCTACGAGCAGTACTTC,CASSPSGGASYEQYF
-,-,11,TRBJ1-2,TRBV20-1,TGCAGTGGGGCAGCCAACTATGGCTACACCTTC,CSGAANYGYTF
once,-,13,TRBJ1-1,TRBV4-1,TGCGCCAGCAGAAGTCCCCCAGGGACTGAAGCTTTCTTT,CASRSPPGTEAFF
few,-,13,TRBJ1-5,TRBV6-1,TGTGCCAGCAGTGAATTTATCGGCCAGCCCCAGCATTTT,CASSEFIGQPQHF
-,-,14,TRBJ2-2,TRBV27,TGTGCCAGCAGTAGGATCTCGAACACCGGGGAGCTGTTTTTT,CASSRISNTGELFF
-,TRBD1,20,TRBJ2-7,TRBV6-1,TGTGCCAGCAGTGAAGTCCTACCCGGGACAGGGGGGTGGGGTGGCCACGAGCAGTACTTC,CASSEVLPGTGGWGGHEQYF
-,TRBD2,14,TRBJ2-2,TRBV10-3,TGTGCCAGCGGACTAGCGAGACCCACCGGGGAGCTGTTTTTT,CASGLARPTGELFF
once,-,14,TRBJ2-7,TRBV7-4,TGTGCCAGCAGCTTTCATAAACGGCCCCCCGAGCAGTACTTC,CASSFHKRPPEQYF
once,-,14,TRBJ1-1,TRBV6-1,TGTGCCAGCGGACAGACCGAGATGGACACTGAAGCTTTCTTT,CASGQTEMDTEAFF
-,-,12,TRBJ1-2,TRBV30,TGTGCCTGGAGTACAGACTTTTATGGCTACACCTTC,CAWSTDFYGYTF
-,-,13,TRBJ2-5,TRBV10-3,TGTGCCATCAGTGAAAACGACCAAGAGACCCAGTACTTC,CAISENDQETQYF
-,-,14,TRBJ2-7,TRBV28,TGTGCCAGCAGTTCGTCGACAAACTCCTACGAGCAGTACTTC,CASSSSTNSYEQYF
-,TRBD2,15,TRBJ2-1,TRBV29-1,TGCAGCGTCGCCCCACTAGCGGGAGGCTACAATGAGCAGTTCTTC,CSVAPLAGGYNEQFF
-,-,15,TRBJ2-1,TRBV6-1,TGTGCCAGCAGGTTCCAAAGGCTTGGGTACAATGAGCAGTTCTTC,CASRFQRLGYNEQFF
-,-,15,TRBJ2-3,TRBV7-2,TGTGCCAGCAGCAAAGCGGGCACTAGCACAGATACGCAGTATTTT,CASSKAGTSTDTQYF
-,-,15,TRBJ1-5,TRBV2,TGTGCCAGCAGCGCCGTCCTTACCTACAATCAGCCCCAGCATTTT,CASSAVLTYNQPQHF
once,TRBD1,16,TRBJ2-7,TRBV6-5,TGTGCCAGCAGTTACTCAGGACAGGGCGTGATAGCGGAGCAGTACTTC,CASSYSGQGVIAEQYF
-,-,11,TRBJ1-5,TRBV6-1,TGTGCCATCGGGGGGGATCAGCCCCAGCATTTT,CAIGGDQPQHF
-,TRBD1,17,TRBJ2-7,TRBV11-2,TGTGCCAGCAGTCGTGGGGGGCTGGGACAGGGCTTAGGGGAGCAGTACTTC,CASSRGGLGQGLGEQYF
once,TRBD1,14,TRBJ1-1,TRBV30,TGTGCCTGGAGTGTCTCAACAGGGGATACTGAAGCTTTCTTT,CAWSVSTGDTEAFF
-,TRBD1,13,TRBJ2-3,TRBV18,TGTGCCAGCTCACAGGGGGCGGAAGATACGCAGTATTTT,CASSQGAEDTQYF
-,-,14,TRBJ2-7,TRBV27,TGTGCCAGCAGCGGGGGGGACAGGCCCTACGAGCAGTACTTC,CASSGGDRPYEQYF
-,-,13,TRBJ1-1,TRBV4-1,TGCGCCAGCAGCCAACTAACGACACCTGAAGCTTTCTTT,CASSQLTTPEAFF
-,-,13,TRBJ1-1,TRBV6-1,TGTGCCAGCAGTGAAACGAGACCACTAGAAGCTTTCTTT,CASSETRPLEAFF
-,-,15,TRBJ1-1,TRBV7-2,TGTGCCAGCAGCAGTGGGGGGGCCGGGAACACTGAAGCTTTCTTT,CASSSGGAGNTEAFF
-,-,14,TRBJ1-5,TRBV6-4,TGTGCCAGCAGAAACTTGTCAGGCAATCAGCCCCAGCATTTT,CASRNLSGNQPQHF
-,TRBD1,13,TRBJ1-2,TRBV27,TGTGCCAGCAGTTCCGGACAGGGATTCGGCTACACCTTC,CASSSGQGFGYTF
-,TRBD1,14,TRBJ2-7,TRBV9,TGTGCCAGCAGCGCCTCGGGACAGGCCCACGAGCAGTACTTC,CASSASGQAHEQYF
-,TRBD2,16,TRBJ2-7,TRBV5-1,TGCGCCAGCAGCCTCCTAGGGACTAGCGGGAGGTACGAGCAGTACTTC,CASSLLGTSGRYEQYF
once,-,13,TRBJ2-7,TRBV5-1,TGCGCCAGCAGGGAGGGAACCTCCTACGAGCAGTACTTC,CASREGTSYEQYF
few,-,15,TRBJ1-1,TRBV9,TGTGCCAGCAGCGTAATCGACACCCCCGGCACTGAAGCTTTCTTT,CASSVIDTPGTEAFF
-,-,13,TRBJ1-2,TRBV5-1,TGCGCCAGCAGCTTGGATCCTAACTATGGCTACACCTTC,CASSLDPNYGYTF
-,-,14,TRBJ1-2,TRBV18,TGTGCCAGCTCACCCGACGGATTCAACTATGGCTACACCTTC,CASSPDGFNYGYTF
-,-,14,TRBJ2-3,TRBV12-5,TGTGCTAGTGGTTTGGGCGGAGACACAGATACGCAGTATTTT,CASGLGGDTDTQYF
-,TRBD2,15,TRBJ2-1,TRBV13,TGTGCCAGCAGGACTAGCGGGAGGCCCGACAATGAGCAGTTCTTC,CASRTSGRPDNEQFF
-,-,13,TRBJ2-1,TRBV10-3,TGTGCCATCCTAGGTAGGGGCTACAATGAGCAGTTCTTC,CAILGRGYNEQFF
-,-,13,TRBJ2-7,TRBV30,TGTGCCTGGAGTAAAGAGCTTAGCTACGAGCAGTACTTC,CAWSKELSYEQYF
-,-,14,TRBJ1-2,TRBV7-2,TGTGCCAGCAGCCCACTCAGGACCAGCGGTGGCTACACCTTC,CASSPLRTSGGYTF
-,-,14,TRBJ2-7,TRBV6-6,TGTGCCAGCAGCCTCCAACCGAGCTCCTACGAGCAGTACTTC,CASSLQPSSYEQYF
-,-,15,TRBJ1-5,TRBV6-1,TGTGCCACTATAACAGGGCCATATAGCAATCAGCCCCAGCATTTT,CATITGPYSNQPQHF
-,-,14,TRBJ1-4,TRBV30,TGTGCCTGGAGTGAGGGCGGCAGAAGCGAAAAACTGTTTTTT,CAWSEGGRSEKLFF
-,-,15,TRBJ1-2,TRBV7-9,TGTGCCAGCAGCCCCTCAACTACAGGGAACTATGGCTACACCTTC,CASSPSTTGNYGYTF
-,TRBD2,16,TRBJ2-1,TRBV28,TGTGCCAGCAGTTTTTGGGGACTAGCGGGAGCCAATGAGCAGTTCTTC,CASSFWGLAGANEQFF
-,TRBD1,12,TRBJ2-2,TRBV2,TGTGCCAGCAGCGGACAGGGCGGGGAGCTGTTTTTT,CASSGQGGELFF
-,-,15,TRBJ2-2,TRBV27,TGTGCCAGCAGCCCCAGGATATCGAACACCGGGGAGCTGTTTTTT,CASSPRISNTGELFF
-,-,13,TRBJ1-5,TRBV7-9,TGTGCCAGCAGCTTAGCGGGCAGCCAGCCCCAGCATTTT,CASSLAGSQPQHF
-,TRBD1,13,TRBJ1-1,TRBV27,TGTGCCAGCAATCACAGGGGGAACACTGAAGCTTTCTTT,CASNHRGNTEAFF
-,-,10,TRBJ2-1,TRBV6-1,TGTGCCAGCAGCCACAGGGAGCAGTTCTTC,CASSHREQFF